One and the same sample provided the 8 T cell receptor beta chains below, sequenced in a study of blood T cell repertoires in COVID-19. Some clones are missing from TCRdb's copy, which holds only in-frame ones; the method was immunoSEQ multiplex PCR. The table shows some 160,000 clones, with approximately 88% occurring only once. Sequenced input: PBMCs or T cells enriched from blood (not recorded which). These receptors were obtained from a woman between 45 and 60 years old who had recovered from COVID-19.

CDR3 DNA: TGTGCCAGCAGCCCGGCAGGGGGTTACAATGAGCAGTTCTTC. This gives the protein CASSPAGGYNEQFF. The chain links TRBV6-2 or TRBV6-3 to TRBJ2-1; 7 positions match TRBD1. From germline, CDR1 is MNHEY and CDR2 SVGEGT. V lost 6 bases and J lost 4; bases outside the gene matches: 6. The length of the CDR3 is 14 residues.

This clone was observed a few times. This chain uses TRBV23-1 with TRBJ1-2, with 7 bases fitting TRBD1. TRBV23-1 qualifies as an ORF whose function is uncertain. Trimming removed 5 bases from V and 2 bases from J; junction bases left unmatched: 11. This CDR3 contains 16 residues. CDR3 DNA sequence: TGCGCCAGCAGTTTCTACGATAGGGGGCGGAACTATGGCTACACCTTC. It encodes CASSFYDRGRNYGYTF.

V and J are TRBV10-3 and TRBJ2-3; 7 bases map to TRBD2. The CDR3 extends over 14 amino acids. With 10 bases clipped from V and 2 bases from J, the junction kept 9 bases outside the gene matches. The germline CDR1 and CDR2 sequences are ENHRY and SYGVKD. CDR3 loop: CASTSEGITDTQYF. CDR3 bases: TGTGCCAGCACTAGCGAGGGGATCACAGATACGCAGTATTTT.

The chain combines TRBV7-9 with TRBJ2-3, with 7 bases matching TRBD1. Germline CDR1 SEHNR, CDR2 FQNEAQ (reference sequence). This CDR3 contains 15 residues. J gave up 2 bases and V 5 bases, and 7 bases lay outside the gene matches. This CDR3 is CASSPFRGNTDTQYF. Here the CDR3 DNA reads TGTGCCAGCAGCCCCTTCAGGGGGAACACAGATACGCAGTATTTT.

This rearrangement joins TRBV7-2 to TRBJ2-1; 10 bases line up with TRBD2. This CDR3 spans 17 amino acids. Germline V lookup: CDR1 SGHTA, CDR2 FQGNSA. V lost 4 bases to trimming and J lost 7 bases; unmatched junction nucleotides: 13. The CDR3 reads CASSSPLPAGGQNEQFF. CDR3 coding DNA: TGTGCCAGCAGCTCCCCCCTGCCAGCGGGGGGGCAAAATGAGCAGTTCTTC.

The chain uses TRBV18 and TRBJ1-1, with D possibly being TRBD1 (5 bases). Germline V lookup: CDR1 KGHSH, CDR2 LQKENI. Trimming shortened V by 4 bases and J by 1 base, and 10 bases separated the two germline ends. CDR3 length: 14 amino acids. The CDR3 is CASSLTVANTEAFF. The CDR3, as DNA: TGTGCCAGCTCACTGACAGTAGCGAACACTGAAGCTTTCTTT. Drawing the rest from reference TRBV18 and TRBJ1-1, the complete variable domain is NAGVMQNPRHLVRRRGQEARLRCSPMKGHSHVYWYRQLPEEGLKFMVYLQKENIIDESGMPKERFSAEFPKEGPSILRIQQVVRGDSAAYFCASSLTVANTEAFFGQGTRLTVV.

The CDR3 is CASSQDTLYGYTF. The CDR3 coding sequence is TGCGCCAGCAGCCAGGACACACTCTATGGCTACACCTTC. This chain links TRBV4-3 with TRBJ1-2, with D tentatively TRBD1 (5 bases). The V gene's germline CDR1 is LGHNA and CDR2 YSLEER. V lost 3 bases to trimming and J lost 4 bases, with 9 bases between them. The CDR3 totals 13 residues.

The chain employs TRBV7-2 and TRBJ2-7, with 9 bases matching TRBD1. The ends lost 5 bases at V and 1 base at J; junction bases unmatched: 6. The CDR3 is 15 residues long. CDR1 is SGHTA, CDR2 FQGNSA, per germline. The CDR3 protein is CASSRLGQGSYEQYF. In DNA form, the CDR3 reads TGTGCCAGCAGCCGCCTAGGACAGGGGTCCTACGAGCAGTACTTC.